These 19 T cell receptor beta chains share one sample of origin, sequenced in a study of T-cell memory formation after mild COVID-19. TCRdb called the 5' RACE reads again in MiXCR, with one record for every CDR3 protein. The data hold roughly 150,000 distinct CDR3 sequences, with over 10% observed a single time. The sequenced sample consisted of PBMCs or a T cell subset sorted from them (not recorded which). The receptors come from a man aged 18 to 29 who had mild COVID-19 (a few samples of this study predate the infection). Cell type and time point are not known.

The rearrangement uses TRBV2 and TRBJ2-3, with a tentative D call TRBD2 (5 bases). Germline lookup yields CDR1 SNHLY and CDR2 FYNNEI. CDR3 length equals 13 residues. V was clipped by 4 bases and J by 4 bases, with 9 bases between them. Here the CDR3 reads CASSGPGSDTQYF. The CDR3 DNA reads as TGTGCCAGCAGTGGGCCGGGGTCAGATACGCAGTATTTT.

The chain has TRBV6-6 and TRBJ2-5, with D uncertain. This CDR3 is built from 12 residues. The germline V gene has CDR1 MNHNY and CDR2 SVGAGI (reference sequence). V was trimmed by 4 bases and J by 5 bases, leaving 8 bases between them. The CDR3 nucleotides read TGTGCCAGCAGTTCTCCTCCGGAGACCCAGTACTTC. Its translation: CASSSPPETQYF.

V and J are TRBV7-3 and TRBJ2-5, with unresolved D. The V gene lost 5 bases and the J gene lost 3 bases, with 13 bases spanning the gap. The V gene's germline CDR1 is SGHTA and CDR2 FQGTGA. This CDR3 spans 14 amino acids. CDR3 sequence reads: CASSLGTSKETQYF. The CDR3 DNA is TGTGCCAGCAGCCTCGGAACCAGCAAAGAGACCCAGTACTTC.

This clonotype was observed a handful of times. This rearrangement joins TRBV7-2 to TRBJ2-3; 9 bases match TRBD1. The CDR3 spans 15 residues. Germline CDR1 is SGHTA and CDR2 is FQGNSA. The trim removed 7 bases at V and 8 bases at J, leaving 13 bases unmatched. This CDR3 reads CASTLGYRGHGTQYF. The DNA of the CDR3 is TGTGCCAGCACCCTGGGCTACAGGGGGCACGGTACGCAGTATTTT. Based on the CDR3 plus reference TRBV7-2 and TRBJ2-3, the full variable domain is GAGVSQSPSNKVTEKGKDVELRCDPISGHTALYWYRQSLGQGLEFLIYFQGNSAPDKSGLPSDRFSAERTGGSVSTLTIQRTQQEDSAVYLCASTLGYRGHGTQYFGPGTRLTVL.

This clonotype was recorded many times. The chain is built from TRBV7-2 and TRBJ1-4; 7 bases align to TRBD1. V shed 3 bases and J 8 bases; nucleotides not matched to a gene: 6. The germline CDR1 and CDR2 sequences are SGHTA and FQGNSA. The CDR3 length is 14 residues. CDR3 nucleotides: TGTGCCAGCAGCTTTTGGCAGGGGGACGAAAAACTGTTTTTT. Translation: CASSFWQGDEKLFF.

The chain combines TRBV3-1 with TRBJ1-5; 11 bases line up with TRBD1. J lost 7 bases, V lost 4 bases, and 3 bases had no gene match. CDR3 length: 14 amino acids. CDR1 and CDR2 (germline): LGHDT, YNNKEL (reference sequence). The CDR3, as DNA: TGTGCCAGCAGCCCCCGGACAGGGGGCCAGCCCCAGCATTTT. This translates into CASSPRTGGQPQHF.

This clonotype was observed a handful of times. Written as DNA, the CDR3 is TGTGCCAGCAGCCCCGACAGGGGTAGGCAGTACGTC. As protein: CASSPDRGRQYV. J is TRBJ2-7 and V is TRBV6-2 or TRBV6-3; 8 bases line up with TRBD1. CDR3 size: 12 residues. V shed 6 bases, J shed 9 bases, and the junction held 7 bases outside the gene matches. Germline V gene sequence: CDR1 MNHEY, CDR2 SVGEGT.

This chain joins TRBV12-3 or TRBV12-4 and TRBJ1-6, with a possible D match to TRBD1 (6 bases). V gave up 7 bases and J gave up 8 bases, with 21 bases separating them. CDR3 length equals 16 residues. The CDR3 bases are TGTGCCAGCAAAGACTCACAGGGATATAGGGATTCACCCCTCCACTTT. This gives the protein CASKDSQGYRDSPLHF.

This clonotype occurred a few times. The chain joins TRBV29-1 to TRBJ2-6; 8 bases are shared with TRBD1. This CDR3 has 16 amino acids. V shed 2 bases and J 2 bases; nucleotides not matched to a gene: 5. Germline V gene data show CDR1 as SQVTM and CDR2 as ANQGSEA. CDR3 loop: CSVESRGQPGANVLTF. The CDR3 region has the DNA TGCAGCGTTGAATCCAGGGGGCAACCTGGGGCCAACGTCCTGACTTTC.

The chain links TRBV24-1 to TRBJ1-1, with D possibly TRBD1 on 5 matching bases. The ends were cut back, 5 bases at V and 3 bases at J, with 9 bases in the middle. The CDR3 runs 13 residues. Germline CDR1 and CDR2: KGHDR and SFDVKD. CDR3 bases: TGTGCCACCAGTGGTGGCAGGGACACTGAAGCTTTCTTT. It yields the protein CATSGGRDTEAFF.

This clonotype was seen only a few times. This rearrangement joins TRBV6-2 or TRBV6-3 to TRBJ2-7; possibly TRBD2 for D (6 bases). Germline assignment: CDR1 MNHEY and CDR2 SVGEGT. The CDR3 totals 14 residues. In DNA form, the CDR3 reads TGTACCAGCAAACACCGGGGAGGTGCCTACGAGCAGTACGTC. Translation gives CTSKHRGGAYEQYV.

This clonotype was picked up a small number of times. V and J are TRBV6-1 and TRBJ2-7; maybe TRBD1 (5 bases). The CDR3 loop spans 12 amino acids. V dropped 2 bases and J dropped 6 bases, with 8 bases sitting between them. Germline loops: CDR1 MNHNS, CDR2 SASEGT. CDR3 in DNA: TGTGCCAGCAGTGAACAGGGCGCCGAGCAGTACTTC. Protein: CASSEQGAEQYF.

This clonotype has only a few counts. This chain joins TRBV12-3 or TRBV12-4 and TRBJ2-5, with a weak D call TRBD2 (5 bases). CDR3 length: 14 amino acids. Trimming stripped 7 bases from V and 1 base from J, with 13 bases between. Here the CDR3 reads CASTLRGSQETQYF. The CDR3 bases are TGTGCCAGCACCCTCCGGGGTTCCCAAGAGACCCAGTACTTC.

The chain uses TRBV29-1 and TRBJ1-2; D may be TRBD1 (6 bases). The CDR3 has 11 residues. Germline V gene sequence: CDR1 SQVTM, CDR2 ANQGSEA. The germline V and J ends were trimmed by 4 bases and 8 bases, with 11 bases remaining between them. The CDR3 DNA reads as TGCAGCGTTGTAGGGGGTCGCGGCTACACCTTC. This codes for CSVVGGRGYTF. Based on the CDR3 plus reference TRBV29-1 and TRBJ1-2, the full variable domain is SAVISQKPSRDICQRGTSLTIQCQVDSQVTMMFWYRQQPGQSLTLIATANQGSEATYESGFVIDKFPISRPNLTFSTLTVSNMSPEDSSIYLCSVVGGRGYTFGSGTRLTVV.

This clonotype was detected only a few times. The J gene is TRBJ2-7, the V gene TRBV20-1, with 9 positions matching TRBD1. The CDR3 has 16 residues. The V and J ends lost 1 base and 3 bases, in that order; junction bases with no gene match: 10. Per the germline V gene, CDR1 is DFQATT and CDR2 is SNEGSKA (reference sequence). The CDR3 loop is CSARVPGGQGIYEQYF. The CDR3 nucleotides are TGCAGTGCTAGAGTACCCGGGGGACAGGGAATCTACGAGCAGTACTTC.

This clonotype appeared a few times. The chain recombines TRBV7-9 with TRBJ2-7; D uncertain. The CDR3 covers 14 residues. Deletions cut 5 bases from V and 2 bases from J, with 13 bases between. Germline V CDR1 and CDR2: SEHNR, FQNEAQ (reference sequence). CDR3 DNA: TGTGCCAGCAGCCTCCCGGGCCTTCCCTACGAGCAGTACTTC. Translated, it gives CASSLPGLPYEQYF. Full variable domain (missing parts from reference TRBV7-9 and TRBJ2-7): DTGVSQNPRHKITKRGQNVTFRCDPISEHNRLYWYRQTLGQGPEFLTYFQNEAQLEKSRLLSDRFSAERPKGSFSTLEIQRTEQGDSAMYLCASSLPGLPYEQYFGPGTRLTVT.

This clonotype appeared a few times. The rearrangement links TRBV3-1 to TRBJ2-1; 11 bases match TRBD2. The germline V gene has CDR1 LGHDT and CDR2 YNNKEL (reference sequence). This CDR3 comprises 15 residues. V lost 1 base and J lost 9; bases outside the gene matches: 5. The CDR3 loop reads CASSQGIAGGSEQFF. In DNA, the CDR3 is TGTGCCAGCAGCCAAGGGATAGCGGGGGGGAGTGAGCAGTTCTTC.

This clonotype was seen a few times. The V call is TRBV7-8, the J call TRBJ2-5; TRBD1 or TRBD2 may be the D gene (5 bases each). The germline V and J ends were trimmed by 1 base and 4 bases, with 16 bases remaining between them. The CDR3 length is 16 residues. In germline, CDR1 is SGHVS, CDR2 FQNEAQ. CDR3 nucleotides: TGTGCCAGCAGCTTAGAGAGGGACCCCCTCGGAGAGACCCAGTACTTC. It yields the protein CASSLERDPLGETQYF.

V usage is TRBV5-6 and J usage is TRBJ1-2; 11 nucleotides agree with TRBD1. Per germline, CDR1 SGHDT and CDR2 YYEEEE. Losses at the gene ends were 5 bases for V and 2 bases for J; bases not matched to a gene: 8. CDR3 size: 16 residues. Here the CDR3 DNA reads TGTGCCAGCAGATTGACGGGGACAGGGGGGAACTATGGCTACACCTTC. This translates into CASRLTGTGGNYGYTF.